The clone carrying this TCR beta chain came up many times. What it binds is unknown. This entry is derived from a study of Graves' ophthalmopathy and Graves' hyperthyroidism. Study-level results: Using 13 signatures, a model distinguished ophthalmopathy from stable hyperthyroidism, reaching roughly 90% sensitivity and roughly 80% specificity.

Out of 7.5 to 10 ml of fresh peripheral blood, PBMCs were obtained. The CDR3 consists of 16 residues. Germline V gene lookup returns CDR1 MNHEY and CDR2 SVGAGI. Trimming cost V 5 bases and J 6 bases, with 19 bases left between them. RNA transcripts were the template, and TCR beta CDR3 regions were amplified from them. After a first-round RT-PCR with HTBI primers, a second-round multiplex PCR was run. TCRdb re-derived calls from the multiplex PCR reads in MiXCR, one entry per CDR3 protein. The table has around 340,000 distinct CDR3 sequences, 17% seen once; the top ten hold 10% to 15%. This rearrangement joins TRBV6-5 to TRBJ2-2; perhaps TRBD1 as D (6 bases). Sequenced input: peripheral blood. This receptor was obtained from an adult man with Graves' ophthalmopathy. The CDR3 bases are TGTGCCAGCAGTAACACTTGGCAGGGGATTGCCGGGGAGCTGTTTTTT. Translating it yields CASSNTWQGIAGELFF.